A selection of T cell receptor beta chains follows, all from one sample in a study of early T cells in non-severe SARS-CoV-2 infection. TCRdb reanalysed the 5' RACE reads using MiXCR and keeps one entry per CDR3 protein. The table records approximately 62,000 distinct CDR3 sequences, 12% of them present only once. The material sequenced was whole blood. The origin of the receptors is an adult who was a healthcare worker with PCR-confirmed SARS-CoV-2 infection or an uninfected control (not recorded which). Each CDR3 is given with its conserved first and last residue. D genes are given only for firm matches. Some rows have no size entry. The others give once, few or many, or a class for an expanded clone.

v_call	j_call	clone_size	cdr3_length	d_call	cdr3_nt	cdr3_aa
TRBV2	TRBJ1-4	NA	13	NA	TGTGCCAGCCAGGGTCTAGGAAGTGAAAAACTGTTTTTT	CASQGLGSEKLFF
TRBV12-3/TRBV12-4	TRBJ1-1	many	13	NA	TGTGCCAGCAGTTTTGCGGGGAACACTGAAGCTTTCTTT	CASSFAGNTEAFF
TRBV3-1	TRBJ2-1	few	13	TRBD1	TGTGCCAGCTCGAACAGGGGGCACAATGAGCAGTTCTTC	CASSNRGHNEQFF
TRBV29-1	TRBJ2-1	many	13	NA	TGCAGCGTTTGGAGTCCCGGCTACAATGAGCAGTTCTTC	CSVWSPGYNEQFF
TRBV20-1	TRBJ1-5	many	14	TRBD1	TGCAGTGCCGCAGACAGGGCTAGCAATCAGCCCCAGCATTTT	CSAADRASNQPQHF
TRBV7-2	TRBJ1-1	many	11	NA	TGTGCCAGCAGCTTAGTCTCTGAAGCTTTCTTT	CASSLVSEAFF
TRBV20-1	TRBJ2-7	NA	14	NA	TGCAGTGCTAGAGATCTCGGGGGGCTGTACGAGCAGTACTTC	CSARDLGGLYEQYF
TRBV7-2	TRBJ2-2	NA	16	TRBD1	TGTGCCAGCAGCCCGATCCAGGGGGCGAACACCGGGGAGCTGTTTTTT	CASSPIQGANTGELFF
TRBV20-1	TRBJ2-3	few	13	NA	TGCAGTGCTATCGACACAATCACAGATACGCAGTATTTT	CSAIDTITDTQYF
TRBV28	TRBJ2-3	NA	13	TRBD2	TGTGCCAATAAACTAGCGGGAGGTGATACGCAGTATTTT	CANKLAGGDTQYF
TRBV12-2	TRBJ1-1	few	13	NA	TGTGCAAGTCGCTTAGATATGAACACTGAAGCTTTCTTT	CASRLDMNTEAFF
TRBV7-2	TRBJ2-2	NA	16	NA	TGTGCCAGCAGCGTCAGGGAATTGAGTACTTCCGGGGAGCTGTTTTTT	CASSVRELSTSGELFF
TRBV2	TRBJ1-3	few	13	NA	TGTGCCAGCAGTGAAGCGCTTCTGAACACCATATATTTT	CASSEALLNTIYF
TRBV29-1	TRBJ2-5	NA	14	TRBD2	TGCAGCGTTGGGTTAGCGGGTAACCAAGAGACCCAGTACTTC	CSVGLAGNQETQYF
TRBV4-1	TRBJ2-1	medium-sized	17	NA	TGCGCCAGCAGCCAAGTAGATTTACTAGTCTTTGTCGATGAGCAGTTCTTC	CASSQVDLLVFVDEQFF
TRBV6-5	TRBJ1-1	NA	15	NA	TGTGCCAGCAGTTATACATTCAGGGGATCCACTGAAGCTTTCTTT	CASSYTFRGSTEAFF
TRBV6-6	TRBJ1-1	NA	15	NA	TGTGCCAGCAGTTACGGGGGATCCATGAACACTGAAGCTTTCTTT	CASSYGGSMNTEAFF
TRBV11-2	TRBJ2-7	many	14	NA	TGTGCCAGCGGCCCAACAAGGACAGACTACGAGCAGTACTTC	CASGPTRTDYEQYF
TRBV7-2	TRBJ1-1	few	13	NA	TGTGCCAGCAGCTCGGACAGGAACACTGAAGCTTTCTTT	CASSSDRNTEAFF
TRBV12-3/TRBV12-4	TRBJ1-5	NA	16	TRBD1	TGTGCCAGCAGTCCGACAGGGGGCGCGGGCAATCAGCCCCAGCATTTT	CASSPTGGAGNQPQHF
TRBV6-5	TRBJ2-1	few	11	NA	TGTGCCAGCAGGGGGTACAATGAGCAGTTCTTC	CASRGYNEQFF
TRBV7-6	TRBJ1-2	many	13	TRBD1	TGTGCCAGCAGCGTTGGACAGGGCTATGGCTACACCTTC	CASSVGQGYGYTF
TRBV6-1	TRBJ1-3	many	14	NA	TGTGCCAGCAAGGGGGACCTCTCTGGAAACACCATATATTTT	CASKGDLSGNTIYF
TRBV4-1	TRBJ2-3	many	17	TRBD2	TGCGCCAGCAGCCAAGATTTTACTAGCGGGAACACAGATACGCAGTATTTT	CASSQDFTSGNTDTQYF
TRBV12-3/TRBV12-4	TRBJ1-2	NA	15	TRBD1	TGTGCCAGCAGTCCCGGGACAGGGGTCCCCTATGGCTACACCTTC	CASSPGTGVPYGYTF
TRBV20-1	TRBJ2-1	few	12	NA	TGCAGTGCTACTGACAGGTCTAATGAGCAGTTCTTC	CSATDRSNEQFF
TRBV20-1	TRBJ2-1	few	14	NA	TGCAGTGCTAGACCGGGGGCACACTACAATGAGCAGTTCTTC	CSARPGAHYNEQFF
TRBV7-9	TRBJ1-1	NA	12	NA	TGTGCCAGCAGCTTAGATGGGGCAGAAGCTTTCTTT	CASSLDGAEAFF
TRBV29-1	TRBJ2-5	NA	12	NA	TGCAGCGCAAAGACAGGAGAAGAGACCCAGTACTTC	CSAKTGEETQYF
TRBV12-3/TRBV12-4	TRBJ2-7	few	13	TRBD2	TGTGCCAGCAGGGGCGGAGCGGGAGTTGAGCAGTACTTC	CASRGGAGVEQYF
TRBV20-1	TRBJ2-7	many	13	NA	TGCAGTGCTAGCTCCGGGGTAGGGTACGAGCAGTACTTC	CSASSGVGYEQYF
TRBV15	TRBJ2-5	many	14	TRBD1	TGTGCCACCAGCAGTGGAAACAGGGGTGAGACCCAGTACTTC	CATSSGNRGETQYF